A single sample gave rise to the 26 T cell receptor beta chains below, sequenced in a study of cytotoxic CD8 clonotypes in ibrutinib-treated CLL. Measured with immunoSEQ multiplex PCR; TCRdb has only the in-frame clones, and not every one. The sample includes about 200,000 clones, about 72% of them seen just once. Material: PBMCs, obtained after 24 months of ibrutinib treatment. Receptor source: a human donor with chronic lymphocytic leukemia.

This chain connects TRBV4-1 to TRBJ1-5; 9 nucleotides agree with TRBD1. J was trimmed by 7 bases and V by 2 bases; bases with no gene match: 6. Germline V lookup: CDR1 MGHRA, CDR2 YSYEKL. The CDR3 totals 15 residues. CDR3: CASSQIGQGNQPQHF. CDR3 nucleotides: TGCGCCAGCAGCCAAATAGGACAGGGGAACCAGCCCCAGCATTTT.

The chain uses TRBV12-5 and TRBJ1-2, with D hard to call. Germline CDR1 LGHNT, CDR2 FRNRAP. V lost 3 bases and J lost 1, with 18 bases in between. There are 17 residues in the CDR3. For the CDR3, the DNA is TGTGCTAGTGGTTTAGTGGCTGGGCCAGGTGATAACTATGGCTACACCTTC. The encoded protein is CASGLVAGPGDNYGYTF.

The genes are TRBV6-1 and TRBJ2-7; TRBD1 is a possible D gene (6 bases). V was clipped by 9 bases and J by 5 bases, with 11 bases between them. CDR1 is MNHNS and CDR2 is SASEGT in the germline V gene. The CDR3 is 11 amino acids. The CDR3 spells CASYRVHEQYF. In DNA, the CDR3 is TGTGCCAGTTACAGGGTTCACGAGCAGTACTTC.

This chain uses TRBV7-2 with TRBJ2-7, with D uncertain. The CDR3 is made up of 14 amino acids. Trimming cost V 5 bases and J 3 bases, with 14 bases left between them. Germline assignment: CDR1 SGHTA and CDR2 FQGNSA. CDR3 nucleotide sequence: TGTGCCAGCAGCACCTCCCGGTCGAGCTACGAGCAGTACTTC. It specifies CASSTSRSSYEQYF.

The rearrangement uses TRBV7-3 and TRBJ2-1; 12 bases line up with TRBD2. J gave up 10 bases and V 5 bases, and 12 bases lay outside the gene matches. Germline V gives CDR1 SGHTA, CDR2 FQGTGA. The CDR3 is 16 residues long. The CDR3 sequence: CASSPSRTSGIREQFF. The CDR3 coding sequence is TGTGCCAGCAGCCCTTCCCGGACTAGCGGGATACGGGAGCAGTTCTTC.

A single count supports this clone. DNA of the CDR3: TGTGCCAGCAGCCAAGATAGCGGAGAGGTAGCCAAAAACATTCAGTACTTC. Its translation is CASSQDSGEVAKNIQYF. The chain carries TRBV4-2 and TRBJ2-4, with D maybe TRBD2 (6 bases). Germline CDR1 reads LGHNA; CDR2 reads YNFKEQ. V shed 0 bases and J shed 0 bases, with 12 bases lying between them. The CDR3 has 17 amino acids.

This clone was counted a few times. V is TRBV28 and J is TRBJ1-5; 8 nucleotides line up with TRBD1. CDR3 length: 12 amino acids. Germline CDR1 MDHEN, CDR2 SYDVKM. The junction had 2 bases not matched to a gene; V was cut back by 4 bases and J by 9 bases. As DNA, the CDR3 is TGTGCCAGCAGTTCAGGACAGGGGCCCCAGCATTTT. It encodes CASSSGQGPQHF.

The CDR3 region is CASSAIGTELYGYTF. The CDR3 nucleotides read TGTGCCAGCAGTGCAATTGGGACAGAACTATATGGCTACACCTTC. The rearrangement uses TRBV27 and TRBJ1-2; TRBD1 matches at 7 bases. This CDR3 has 15 residues. The V and J ends lost 5 bases and 5 bases, in that order; junction bases with no gene match: 11. Germline V lookup: CDR1 MNHEY, CDR2 SMNVEV (reference sequence).

The chain joins TRBV27 to TRBJ2-7; D is uncertain. This CDR3 region has 13 residues. V lost 8 bases to trimming and J lost 5 bases, with 16 bases between them. Germline loops: CDR1 MNHEY, CDR2 SMNVEV (reference sequence). CDR3 sequence reads: CASGRVFYHEQYF. In DNA form, the CDR3 reads TGTGCCAGCGGAAGGGTGTTCTACCACGAGCAGTACTTC.

The rearrangement uses TRBV7-6 and TRBJ2-7; D remains ambiguous. V lost 2 bases and J 6 bases, leaving 11 bases between the germline ends. CDR3 length equals 13 residues. Germline values: CDR1 SGHVS, CDR2 FNYEAQ. The CDR3 reads CASSLRGFGEQYF. The DNA of the CDR3 is TGTGCCAGCAGCTTACGAGGTTTTGGCGAGCAGTACTTC. Together with reference TRBV7-6 and TRBJ2-7, the CDR3 gives the full variable domain: GAGVSQSPRYKVTKRGQDVALRCDPISGHVSLYWYRQALGQGPEFLTYFNYEAQQDKSGLPNDRFSAERPEGSISTLTIQRTEQRDSAMYRCASSLRGFGEQYFGPGTRLTVT.

The V and J genes are TRBV28 and TRBJ2-7; 9 nucleotides match TRBD2. The CDR3 contains 18 residues. Germline-derived CDR1 and CDR2 are MDHEN and SYDVKM. The ends lost 6 bases at V and 3 bases at J; junction bases unmatched: 18. The CDR3 region has the DNA TGTGCCAGCAGAAAAGCCTCTGATAGCGGGAGACCCAACTACGAGCAGTACTTC. It encodes CASRKASDSGRPNYEQYF.

The chain combines TRBV5-6 with TRBJ2-1; 9 positions match TRBD1. V gave up 0 bases and J gave up 0 bases; unmatched junction bases: 10. This CDR3 comprises 19 residues. From germline, CDR1 is SGHDT and CDR2 YYEEEE. The CDR3 DNA is TGTGCCAGCAGCTTGGTGGTGCTTTGGGGACAGGGCTCCTACAATGAGCAGTTCTTC. Translation: CASSLVVLWGQGSYNEQFF.

The chain employs TRBV20-1 and TRBJ1-1; a weak D match, TRBD1 (5 bases). Trimming shortened V by 7 bases and J by 5 bases, and 11 bases separated the two germline ends. The CDR3 spans 11 residues. Germline V gene data show CDR1 as DFQATT and CDR2 as SNEGSKA (reference sequence). CDR3 amino acids: CSGLRTTEAFF. In nucleotides, the CDR3 is TGCAGTGGCCTGAGGACAACTGAAGCTTTCTTT.

The chain uses TRBV7-6 and TRBJ2-3; D might be TRBD1 (5 bases). The germline CDR1 and CDR2 sequences are SGHVS and FNYEAQ. The CDR3 extends over 14 amino acids. V was pared by 0 bases and J by 6 bases, with 10 bases between. The CDR3 here is CASSLAHQGDTQYF. The CDR3 nucleotides are TGTGCCAGCAGCTTAGCCCATCAGGGCGATACGCAGTATTTT.

The rearrangement links TRBV7-9 to TRBJ2-5, with unresolved D. The ends were cut back, 2 bases at V and 4 bases at J, with 5 bases in the middle. The CDR3 sequence is 12 residues long. The germline CDR1 and CDR2 sequences are SEHNR and FQNEAQ (reference sequence). Here the CDR3 reads CASSLFGETQYF. DNA of the CDR3: TGTGCCAGCAGCTTATTTGGAGAGACCCAGTACTTC.

The chain is built from TRBV10-3 and TRBJ1-5; TRBD1 aligns across 8 bases. The CDR3 consists of 14 residues. V shed 7 bases, J shed 5 bases, and the junction held 7 bases outside the gene matches. Germline CDR1 ENHRY, CDR2 SYGVKD. The CDR3 loop is CAIKKTGEDQPQHF. The CDR3, as DNA: TGTGCCATCAAGAAGACAGGGGAGGATCAGCCCCAGCATTTT.

This CDR3 reads CASGINSNQPQHF. CDR3 DNA sequence: TGTGCCAGTGGGATTAATAGCAATCAGCCCCAGCATTTT. V usage is TRBV6-5 and J usage is TRBJ1-5, with D uncertain. V was pared by 9 bases and J by 0 bases, with 9 bases between. The germline V gene has CDR1 MNHEY and CDR2 SVGAGI. The CDR3 is 13 residues long.

This clone was counted a single time. The genes are TRBV4-3 and TRBJ2-7, with D possibly matching TRBD2 (6 bases). V lost 0 bases, J lost 3 bases, and 24 bases lay in between. This CDR3 region has 19 residues. From germline, CDR1 is LGHNA and CDR2 YSLEER. The CDR3 here is CASSQEFGGPTLTYYEQYF. DNA of the CDR3: TGCGCCAGCAGCCAAGAATTCGGGGGACCAACCCTAACATACTACGAGCAGTACTTC.

The genes are TRBV7-2 and TRBJ2-1; D is possibly TRBD2 (5 bases). In germline, CDR1 is SGHTA, CDR2 FQGNSA. Trimming took off 5 bases at V and 0 bases at J, with 17 bases between the two ends. The CDR3 is 17 amino acids. The CDR3: CASSPSSLPSSYNEQFF. CDR3 nucleotides: TGTGCCAGCAGCCCTTCTAGCCTCCCGAGCTCCTACAATGAGCAGTTCTTC. The variable domain in full, completed from reference TRBV7-2 and TRBJ2-1, reads GAGVSQSPSNKVTEKGKDVELRCDPISGHTALYWYRQSLGQGLEFLIYFQGNSAPDKSGLPSDRFSAERTGGSVSTLTIQRTQQEDSAVYLCASSPSSLPSSYNEQFFGPGTRLTVL.

This clone came up once. J is TRBJ2-1 and V is TRBV5-1; D assignment may be TRBD1 or TRBD2 (5 bases each). The CDR3 sequence is 15 residues long. V was cut by 4 bases and J by 5 bases, with 16 bases left in between. CDR1 is SGHRS, CDR2 YFSETQ, per germline. The CDR3 here is CASSNLRWGNNEQFF. For the CDR3, the DNA is TGCGCCAGCAGCAACCTAAGATGGGGGAACAATGAGCAGTTCTTC.

The chain couples TRBV6-1 to TRBJ2-2, with a tentative D call TRBD2 (5 bases). The CDR3 has 14 amino acids. CDR1 and CDR2 from the germline V gene are MNHNS and SASEGT. V was cut by 4 bases and J by 7 bases, with 13 bases left in between. CDR3 sequence reads: CASSGMPRDGELFF. The CDR3 region has the DNA TGTGCCAGCAGTGGAATGCCCCGGGACGGGGAGCTGTTTTTT.

The chain links TRBV7-2 to TRBJ2-7; 13 bases are a match to TRBD2. Germline V gene sequence: CDR1 SGHTA, CDR2 FQGNSA. The V gene end was trimmed by 5 bases and the J gene end by 0 bases; junction bases not matched to a gene: 4. The CDR3 has 16 amino acids. Here the CDR3 DNA reads TGTGCCAGCAGCCTACTAGCGGGGGGGTCCTCCTACGAGCAGTACTTC. Encoded protein: CASSLLAGGSSYEQYF.

The V gene is TRBV7-9, the J gene TRBJ2-5, with a possible D match to TRBD1 (6 bases). The germline V gene encodes CDR1 SEHNR and CDR2 FQNEAQ (reference sequence). This CDR3 spans 15 amino acids. V lost 1 base and J 2 bases, leaving 11 bases between the germline ends. This chain's CDR3 is CASSLVRTAQETQYF. The CDR3 DNA reads as TGTGCCAGCAGCTTAGTCCGGACAGCTCAAGAGACCCAGTACTTC. The full variable domain, completed using reference TRBV7-9 and TRBJ2-5, is DTGVSQNPRHKITKRGQNVTFRCDPISEHNRLYWYRQTLGQGPEFLTYFQNEAQLEKSRLLSDRFSAERPKGSFSTLEIQRTEQGDSAMYLCASSLVRTAQETQYFGPGTRLLVL.

This clone is a singleton in its sample. This sequence joins TRBV11-2 and TRBJ2-2; D may be TRBD2 (6 bases). The germline gives CDR1 SGHAT, CDR2 FQNNGV. V was pared by 1 base and J by 1 base, with 10 bases between. The CDR3 has 16 residues. CDR3 residues: CASSLAGTLNTGELFF. The CDR3 DNA reads TGTGCCAGCAGCTTAGCCGGGACTTTGAACACCGGGGAGCTGTTTTTT.

The V and J genes are TRBV6-5 and TRBJ2-1; D is possibly TRBD2 (5 bases). The V end lost 6 bases, the J end lost 7 bases, and 19 bases lay between the germline ends. Germline V gene lookup returns CDR1 MNHEY and CDR2 SVGAGI. The CDR3 has 15 amino acids. The chain's CDR3 is CASRRRTGSGNEQFF. The CDR3 coding sequence is TGTGCCAGCAGGCGACGGACTGGTTCGGGGAATGAGCAGTTCTTC.

The chain joins TRBV29-1 to TRBJ1-1, with D maybe TRBD1 (5 bases). The length of the CDR3 is 18 residues. The V gene's germline CDR1 is SQVTM and CDR2 ANQGSEA. V was shortened by 7 bases and J by 4 bases, with 31 bases between the two germline ends. CDR3 in DNA: TGCAGCGCCCGATACTTCTCCACCCTTATCGGGGGGGGCACTGAAGCTTTCTTT. Amino acid sequence: CSARYFSTLIGGGTEAFF. The whole variable domain, remainder taken from reference TRBV29-1 and TRBJ1-1, is SAVISQKPSRDICQRGTSLTIQCQVDSQVTMMFWYRQQPGQSLTLIATANQGSEATYESGFVIDKFPISRPNLTFSTLTVSNMSPEDSSIYLCSARYFSTLIGGGTEAFFGQGTRLTVV.